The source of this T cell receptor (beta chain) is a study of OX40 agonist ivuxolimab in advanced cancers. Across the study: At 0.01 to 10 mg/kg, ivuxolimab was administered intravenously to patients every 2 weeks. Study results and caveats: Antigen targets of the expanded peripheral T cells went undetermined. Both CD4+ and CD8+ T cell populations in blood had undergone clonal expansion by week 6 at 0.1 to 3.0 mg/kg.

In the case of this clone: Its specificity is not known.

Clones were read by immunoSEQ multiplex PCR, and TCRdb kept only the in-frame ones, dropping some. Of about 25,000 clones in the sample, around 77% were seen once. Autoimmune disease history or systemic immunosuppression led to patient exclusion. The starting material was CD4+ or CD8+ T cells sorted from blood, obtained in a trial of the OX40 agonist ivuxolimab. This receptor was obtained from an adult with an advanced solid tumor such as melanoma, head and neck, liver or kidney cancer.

As DNA, the CDR3 is TGCGCCAGCAGCCTCGAAGTAGGAAACTATGGCTACACCTTC. This translates into CASSLEVGNYGYTF. The chain joins TRBV5-1 to TRBJ1-2; no clear D gene. From germline, CDR1 is SGHRS and CDR2 YFSETQ. There are 14 residues in the CDR3. Trimming cost V 4 bases and J 2 bases, with 12 bases left between them.